The rows below give T cell receptor beta chains drawn from one sample of a study of cytomegalovirus exposure and HLA in healthy donors. TCRdb keeps only in-frame clones here, not all; method: immunoSEQ multiplex PCR. This sample has tens of thousands of clones, with roughly 80% found just once. Sequenced: PBMCs. The receptors shown here come from a woman younger than 45 in good health and CMV-seronegative. The CDR3 runs from the conserved cysteine through the conserved F or W. Fields, in order: clone size, J gene, D gene, V gene, CDR3 DNA, CDR3 protein. D genes are given only for firm matches. Expanded clones get a size class; other rows say once, few or many, or leave the size out.

NA	TRBJ2-3	NA	TRBV5-1	TGCGCCAGCAGCTTGGGGGGGGCAGATACGCAGTATTTT	CASSLGGADTQYF
NA	TRBJ2-1	NA	TRBV30	TGTGCCTGGAGTGTACGGCGGTTCTACAATGAGCAGTTCTTC	CAWSVRRFYNEQFF
NA	TRBJ1-2	TRBD1	TRBV19	TGTGCCAGCATTACAGCTGCGGGACAGAGCTATGGCTACACCTTC	CASITAAGQSYGYTF
few	TRBJ2-1	TRBD2	TRBV7-8	TGTGCCAGCAGCTTAGTAGCGGGGTTGTACAATGAGCAGTTCTTC	CASSLVAGLYNEQFF
NA	TRBJ1-2	NA	TRBV5-1	TGCGCCAGCAGCTTGGATTCGGCCCGGGTGGATGGCTACACCTTC	CASSLDSARVDGYTF
NA	TRBJ1-2	NA	TRBV5-1	TGCGCCAGCAGCTTGGTATCGGGGGATGGCTATGGCTACACCTTC	CASSLVSGDGYGYTF
NA	TRBJ1-4	NA	TRBV7-9	TGTGCCAGCAGCTACGGTCAAACTAATGAAAAACTGTTTTTT	CASSYGQTNEKLFF
once	TRBJ2-1	NA	TRBV7-9	TGTGCCAGCAGCTTATCCGGGGTTAATGAGCAGTTCTTC	CASSLSGVNEQFF
NA	TRBJ2-5	TRBD2	TRBV11-2	TGTGCCAGCAGCCTGCACGCTAGCGGGAAAGAGACCCAGTACTTC	CASSLHASGKETQYF
NA	TRBJ2-5	TRBD1	TRBV30	TGTGCCTGGAGTGTACGAGGGGGCGAGACCCAGTACTTC	CAWSVRGGETQYF
NA	TRBJ1-4	TRBD1	TRBV7-2	TGTGCCAGCAACCTGGACAGGGGGGGTGAAAAACTGTTTTTT	CASNLDRGGEKLFF
NA	TRBJ2-3	TRBD1	TRBV5-1	TGCGCCAGCAGCTCGCCCGCAGGGGGCGCGCTCACAGATACGCAGTATTTT	CASSSPAGGALTDTQYF
NA	TRBJ2-3	TRBD2	TRBV5-1	TGCGCCAGCAGCTTTAGGGCGGGGGGGCCGGCAGATACGCAGTATTTT	CASSFRAGGPADTQYF
NA	TRBJ1-1	NA	TRBV7-2	TGTGCCAGCAGCTTAGATTACACCAACACTGAAGCTTTCTTT	CASSLDYTNTEAFF
NA	TRBJ1-2	NA	TRBV10-2	TGCGCCAGCAGTGAGGGTACAGCCGGGGGGTATGGCTACACCTTC	CASSEGTAGGYGYTF
NA	TRBJ2-3	NA	TRBV14	TGTGCCAGCAGCCAAGATGACGAGGAGGTGCAGTATTTT	CASSQDDEEVQYF
NA	TRBJ1-6	NA	TRBV10-3	TGTGCCATCAGCGAGATAGGTCGGAGGGATTCACCCCTCCACTTT	CAISEIGRRDSPLHF
once	TRBJ1-6	NA	TRBV18	TGTGCCAGCTCACCGGACAGTTATAATTCACCCCTCCACTTT	CASSPDSYNSPLHF
few	TRBJ1-5	NA	TRBV6-5	TGTGCCAGCAGTTACCGGCAGGGCAATCAGCCCCAGCATTTT	CASSYRQGNQPQHF
NA	TRBJ1-5	TRBD1	TRBV5-8	TGTGCCAGCAGCTTGAAGACAGGGATTGTTCAGCCCCAGCATTTT	CASSLKTGIVQPQHF
NA	TRBJ2-7	NA	TRBV4-1	TGCGCCAGCAGCCTGACTAGGTCCTACGAACAGTACTTC	CASSLTRSYEQYF
NA	TRBJ2-7	TRBD1	TRBV19	TGTGCCACCCACCCCGGGACAGGGTTTGACGAGCAGTACTTC	CATHPGTGFDEQYF
NA	TRBJ1-1	NA	TRBV20-1	TGCAGTGCTAGAGATCGGGGGACTTTCTTT	CSARDRGTFF
NA	TRBJ1-1	NA	TRBV6-1	TGTGCCAGCAGTGGTTTCGTGACATGGAATGAAGCTTTCTTT	CASSGFVTWNEAFF
NA	TRBJ1-1	TRBD1	TRBV27	TGTGCCAGCTTCAGGGGGCCGAACACTGAAGCTTTCTTT	CASFRGPNTEAFF
once	TRBJ2-3	NA	TRBV9	TGTGCCAGCAGCGTAAGGGGGGGGTCTAGCACAGATACGCAGTATTTT	CASSVRGGSSTDTQYF
NA	TRBJ1-4	NA	TRBV9	TGTGCCAGCAGCGAACAGGACGCAACTAATGAAAAACTGTTTTTT	CASSEQDATNEKLFF
NA	TRBJ2-7	TRBD1	TRBV9	TGTGCCAGCAGCCTCCCCATGGAGGCAGGGGGCCCCTACGAGCAGTACTTC	CASSLPMEAGGPYEQYF
NA	TRBJ2-7	NA	TRBV18	TGTGCCAGCTCACCACCGAGGGGCTCAGGGGTGGGCCCCCCAGAGCAGTACTTC	CASSPPRGSGVGPPEQYF
NA	TRBJ2-6	TRBD2	TRBV7-2	TGTGCCAGCAGCTTAGTACTAGCGGGGGTGGGTGGGGCCAACGTCCTGACTTTC	CASSLVLAGVGGANVLTF
NA	TRBJ1-2	NA	TRBV30	TGTGCCTGGAGTGAGGTCTCGCGGGGCTACACCTTC	CAWSEVSRGYTF